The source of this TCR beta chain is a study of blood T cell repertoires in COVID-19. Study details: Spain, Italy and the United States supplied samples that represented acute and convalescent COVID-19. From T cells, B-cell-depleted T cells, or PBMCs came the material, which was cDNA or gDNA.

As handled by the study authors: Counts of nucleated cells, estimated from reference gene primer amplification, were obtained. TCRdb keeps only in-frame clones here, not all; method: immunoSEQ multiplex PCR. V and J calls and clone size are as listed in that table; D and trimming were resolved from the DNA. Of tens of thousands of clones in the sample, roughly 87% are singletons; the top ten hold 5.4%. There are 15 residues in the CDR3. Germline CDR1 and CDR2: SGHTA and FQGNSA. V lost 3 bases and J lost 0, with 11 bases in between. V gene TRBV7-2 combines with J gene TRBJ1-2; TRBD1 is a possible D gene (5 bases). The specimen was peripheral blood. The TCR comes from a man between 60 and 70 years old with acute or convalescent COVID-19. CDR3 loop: CASSFMTATNYGYTF. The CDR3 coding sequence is TGTGCCAGCAGCTTTATGACAGCGACTAACTATGGCTACACCTTC.